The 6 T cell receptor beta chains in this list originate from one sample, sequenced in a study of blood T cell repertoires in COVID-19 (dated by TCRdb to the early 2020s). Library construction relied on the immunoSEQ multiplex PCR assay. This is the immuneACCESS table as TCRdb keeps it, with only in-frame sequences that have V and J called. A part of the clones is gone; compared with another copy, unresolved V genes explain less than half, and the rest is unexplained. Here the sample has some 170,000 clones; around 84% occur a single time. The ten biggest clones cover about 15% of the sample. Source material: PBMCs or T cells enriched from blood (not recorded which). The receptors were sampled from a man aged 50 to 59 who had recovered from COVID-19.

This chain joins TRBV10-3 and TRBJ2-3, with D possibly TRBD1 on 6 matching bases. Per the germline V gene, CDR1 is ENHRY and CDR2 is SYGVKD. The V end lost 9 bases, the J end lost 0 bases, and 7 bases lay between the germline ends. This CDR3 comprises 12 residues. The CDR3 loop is CAIGGSTDTQYF. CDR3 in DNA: TGTGCCATAGGGGGAAGCACAGATACGCAGTATTTT.

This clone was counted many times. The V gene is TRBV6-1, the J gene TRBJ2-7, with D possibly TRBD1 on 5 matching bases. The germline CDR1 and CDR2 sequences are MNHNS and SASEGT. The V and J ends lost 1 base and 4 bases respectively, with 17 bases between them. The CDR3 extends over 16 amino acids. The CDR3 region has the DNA TGTGCCAGCAGTGAAGAGGTGATGGTTAGGGGTTACGAGCAGTACTTC. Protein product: CASSEEVMVRGYEQYF.

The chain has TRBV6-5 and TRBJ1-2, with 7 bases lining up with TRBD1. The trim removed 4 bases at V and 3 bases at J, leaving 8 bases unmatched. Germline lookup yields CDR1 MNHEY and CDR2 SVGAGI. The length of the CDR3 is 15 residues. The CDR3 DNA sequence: TGTGCCAGCAGTTCATGGGGACAGCAGGACTATGGCTACACCTTC. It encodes CASSSWGQQDYGYTF.

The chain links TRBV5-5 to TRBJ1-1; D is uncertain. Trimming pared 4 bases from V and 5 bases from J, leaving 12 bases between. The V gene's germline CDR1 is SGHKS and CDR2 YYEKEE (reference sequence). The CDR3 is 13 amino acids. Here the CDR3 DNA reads TGTGCCAGCAGCCACGACCGGGATACTGAAGCTTTCTTT. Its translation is CASSHDRDTEAFF.

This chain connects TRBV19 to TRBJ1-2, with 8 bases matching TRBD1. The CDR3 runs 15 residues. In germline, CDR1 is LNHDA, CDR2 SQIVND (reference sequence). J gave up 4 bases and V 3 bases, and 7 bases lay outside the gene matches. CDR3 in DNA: TGTGCCAGTAGTATTGGGACAGGTTTGGGCTATGGCTACACCTTC. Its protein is CASSIGTGLGYGYTF. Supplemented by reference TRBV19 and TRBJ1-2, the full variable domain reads DGGITQSPKYLFRKEGQNVTLSCEQNLNHDAMYWYRQDPGQGLRLIYYSQIVNDFQKGDIAEGYSVSREKKESFPLTVTSAQKNPTAFYLCASSIGTGLGYGYTFGSGTRLTVV.

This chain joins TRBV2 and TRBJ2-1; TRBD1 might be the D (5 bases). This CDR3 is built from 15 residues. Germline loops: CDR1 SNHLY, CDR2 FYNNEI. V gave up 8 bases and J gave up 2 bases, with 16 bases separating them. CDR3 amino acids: CASGRRQTTYNEQFF. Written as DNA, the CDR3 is TGTGCCAGCGGAAGAAGACAGACCACCTACAATGAGCAGTTCTTC.